What follows are 3 T cell receptor beta chains derived from one specimen sequenced in a study of cytomegalovirus exposure and HLA in healthy donors. Sequencing used immunoSEQ multiplex PCR; TCRdb keeps in-frame clones, though not all of them. The table has some 170,000 clones, approximately 89% seen once. The sample was PBMCs. These receptors all come from a woman aged 18-29 years in good health and CMV-seropositive.

The rearrangement links TRBV15 to TRBJ1-2; D unresolved. Germline V gene lookup returns CDR1 LNHNV and CDR2 YYDKDF (reference sequence). V shed 3 bases and J shed 0 bases, with 11 bases lying between them. The length of the CDR3 is 15 residues. As DNA, the CDR3 is TGTGCCACCAGCAGCCTTCGGGGTTCTAACTATGGCTACACCTTC. Translation: CATSSLRGSNYGYTF.

This sequence joins TRBV27 and TRBJ1-1, with D possibly matching TRBD1 (6 bases). Deletions cut 6 bases from V and 4 bases from J, with 12 bases between. The length of the CDR3 is 13 residues. Germline V gives CDR1 MNHEY, CDR2 SMNVEV (reference sequence). For the CDR3, the DNA is TGTGCCAGCAGACCCTCAGGGGCCACTGAAGCTTTCTTT. It is translated as CASRPSGATEAFF.

The chain combines TRBV5-1 with TRBJ2-7; D ambiguous. CDR3 size: 13 residues. CDR1 is SGHRS and CDR2 is YFSETQ in the germline V gene. V lost 0 bases and J 5 bases, leaving 9 bases between the germline ends. The CDR3 nucleotides are TGCGCCAGCAGCTTGGGACAACTCAACGAGCAGTACTTC. This sequence encodes CASSLGQLNEQYF.